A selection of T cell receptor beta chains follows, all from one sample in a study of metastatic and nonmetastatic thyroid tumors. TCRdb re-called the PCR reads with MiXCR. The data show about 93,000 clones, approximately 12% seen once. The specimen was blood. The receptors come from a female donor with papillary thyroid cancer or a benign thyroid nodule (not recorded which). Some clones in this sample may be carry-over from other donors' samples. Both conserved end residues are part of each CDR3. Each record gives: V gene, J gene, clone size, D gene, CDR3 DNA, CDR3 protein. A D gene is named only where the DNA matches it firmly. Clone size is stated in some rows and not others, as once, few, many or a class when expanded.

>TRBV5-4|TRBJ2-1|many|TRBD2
TGTGCCAGCAGCTCAGAGGGACTAGCGGGAGCCGATGAGCAGTTCTTC
CASSSEGLAGADEQFF
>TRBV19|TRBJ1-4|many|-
TGTGCCAGCTCCCGAGGCTCTGGAAGACTAACTAATGAAAAACTGTTTTTT
CASSRGSGRLTNEKLFF
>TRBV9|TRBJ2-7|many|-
TGTGCCAGCAGCGGATCACAGGGATCCTACGAGCAGTACTTC
CASSGSQGSYEQYF
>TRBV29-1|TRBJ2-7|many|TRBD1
TGCAGCGTCGGGAACAGGGGGAGCGAGCAGTACTTC
CSVGNRGSEQYF
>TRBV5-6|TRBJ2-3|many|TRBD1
TGTGCCAGCAGCTCGGACAGGGTCTTGGCTTCTAGCACAGATACGCAGTATTTT
CASSSDRVLASSTDTQYF
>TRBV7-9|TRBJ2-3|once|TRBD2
TGTGCCAGCAGCTCCCCGGGACTAGCGGGAGGGCCCGGAGATACGCAGTATTTT
CASSSPGLAGGPGDTQYF
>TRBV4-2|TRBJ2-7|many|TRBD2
TGTGCCAGCAGCCAAGATGGGACTAGCGACGAGCAGTACTTC
CASSQDGTSDEQYF
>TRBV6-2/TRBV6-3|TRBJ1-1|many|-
TGTGCCAGCAGCTCACCGGGAAGGGGTAAGAACACTGAAGCTTTCTTT
CASSSPGRGKNTEAFF
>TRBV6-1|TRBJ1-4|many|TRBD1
TGTGCCAGCAGTGACTACGGACAGGGGGGTGAAAAACTGTTTTTT
CASSDYGQGGEKLFF
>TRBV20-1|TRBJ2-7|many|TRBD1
TGCAGTGCTAGAGGACAGGGTAACTACGAGCAGTACTTC
CSARGQGNYEQYF
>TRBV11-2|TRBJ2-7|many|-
TGTGCCAGCAGTTGGGGCCACGAGCAGTACTTC
CASSWGHEQYF
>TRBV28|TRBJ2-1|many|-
TGTGCCAGCAGACCAGGGACCCGCAATGAGCAGTTCTTC
CASRPGTRNEQFF
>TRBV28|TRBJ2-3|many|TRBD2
TGTGCCAGCACCCGGGCACTAGCGGGAGGGCGACGGGATACGCAGTATTTT
CASTRALAGGRRDTQYF
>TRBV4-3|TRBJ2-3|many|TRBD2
TGCGCCAGCAGCGATAGCGGGAGCCTTATGCGTACGCAGTATTTT
CASSDSGSLMRTQYF
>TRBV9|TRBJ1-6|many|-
TGTGCCAGCAGCCAAGGGCGAAACTCCTATAATTCACCCCTCCACTTT
CASSQGRNSYNSPLHF
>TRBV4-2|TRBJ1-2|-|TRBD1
TGTGCCAGCAGCCAGAACCGGGACAGCTATGGCTACACCTTC
CASSQNRDSYGYTF
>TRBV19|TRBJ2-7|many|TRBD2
TGTGCCAGTAGCTCAACTAGCGGCTCCAGCTCCTACGAGCAGTACTTC
CASSSTSGSSSYEQYF
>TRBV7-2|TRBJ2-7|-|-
TGTGCCAGTAGCTTTATCAGCGTACAGGGCTACGAGCAGTACTTC
CASSFISVQGYEQYF
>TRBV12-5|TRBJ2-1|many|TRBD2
TGTGCTAGTGCCTCAAGCGGGAGCGATGAGCAGTTCTTC
CASASSGSDEQFF
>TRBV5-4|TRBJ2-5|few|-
TGTGCCAGCAGCTTGTCGTCAGGGAAAGAGACCCAGTACTTC
CASSLSSGKETQYF
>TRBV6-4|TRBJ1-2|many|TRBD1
TGTGCCAGCAGTGACTCAAGACAGGGGGCGAACACCTTC
CASSDSRQGANTF
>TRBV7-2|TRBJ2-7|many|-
TGTGCCAGCAGTTTCTTGGGGGGAACCTACGAGCAGTACTTC
CASSFLGGTYEQYF
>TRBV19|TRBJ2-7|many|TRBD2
TGTGCCAGTAGAGGGACTAGCGGGGTCAACGAGCAGTACTTC
CASRGTSGVNEQYF
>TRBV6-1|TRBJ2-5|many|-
TGTGCCAGTCGAGAACAGGTTTTTCAAGAGACCCAGTACTTC
CASREQVFQETQYF
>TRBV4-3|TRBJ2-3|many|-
TGCGCCAGCAGCCAACGGGGGTTTGGGGACACAGATACGCAGTATTTT
CASSQRGFGDTDTQYF
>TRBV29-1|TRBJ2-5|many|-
TGCAGCGTTTCCGGGGGCCAGGAGACCCAGTACTTC
CSVSGGQETQYF
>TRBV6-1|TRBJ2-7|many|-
TGTGCCAGCAGTGAAGCGAGGAGACTTTCACTCTACGAGCAGTACTTC
CASSEARRLSLYEQYF
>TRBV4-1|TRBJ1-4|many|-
TGCGCCAGCAGCCACCTGGCCAGGAATGAAAAACTGTTTTTT
CASSHLARNEKLFF
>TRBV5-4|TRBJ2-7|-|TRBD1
TGTGCCAGCAGCTTGGCCCCGGACAGGGTCTACGAGCAGTACTTC
CASSLAPDRVYEQYF
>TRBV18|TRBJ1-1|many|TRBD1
TGTGCCAGCTCACCACTAACAGGGGTGAACACTGAAGCTTTCTTT
CASSPLTGVNTEAFF
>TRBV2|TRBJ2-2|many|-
TGTGCCAGCAGTGAAGCGGAGGTCGGGGAGCTGTTTTTT
CASSEAEVGELFF